The TCR beta chain under discussion was sequenced for a study of breast tumors, draining lymph nodes, adjacent tissues. The study, taken as a whole, reports: The data were judged consistent with most tumor T cells coming from lymph node and expanding in tumor. Tumors had less TCR diversity than lymph nodes, more than nontumor tissue.

This clonotype was counted at least ten times. Antigen: not known. Each CDR3 protein is one row after TCRdb ran MiXCR on the multiplex PCR reads. The sample shows roughly 130,000 distinct CDR3 sequences, about 20% of them seen only once. The lymph nodes were axillary draining lymph nodes from breast cancer patients. Input material: axillary lymph node tissue. The clonotype comes from a female donor with breast cancer. Some clones in this sample may be carry-over from other donors' samples.

The CDR3 DNA sequence: TGCAGTGCACGAGGTGGGGGACTAGCGGGAGTGAACTCCTACGAGCAGTACTTC. It codes for CSARGGGLAGVNSYEQYF. The chain links TRBV20-1 to TRBJ2-7; 14 positions agree with TRBD2. V gave up 6 bases and J gave up 0 bases; unmatched junction bases: 13. This CDR3 contains 18 residues. CDR1 is DFQATT, CDR2 SNEGSKA, per germline (reference sequence).